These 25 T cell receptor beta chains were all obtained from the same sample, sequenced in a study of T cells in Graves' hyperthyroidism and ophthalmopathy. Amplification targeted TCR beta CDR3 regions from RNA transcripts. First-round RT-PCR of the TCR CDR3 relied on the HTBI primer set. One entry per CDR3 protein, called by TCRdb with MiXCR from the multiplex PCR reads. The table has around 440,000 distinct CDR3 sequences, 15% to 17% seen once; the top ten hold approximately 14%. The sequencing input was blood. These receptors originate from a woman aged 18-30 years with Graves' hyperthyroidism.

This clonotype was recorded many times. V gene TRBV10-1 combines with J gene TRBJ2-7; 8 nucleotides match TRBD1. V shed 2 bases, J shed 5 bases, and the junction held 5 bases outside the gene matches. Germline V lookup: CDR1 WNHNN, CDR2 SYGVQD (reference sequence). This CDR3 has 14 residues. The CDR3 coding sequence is TGCGCCAGCAGTGAGCTCGGACAGGGAGACGAGCAGTACTTC. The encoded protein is CASSELGQGDEQYF.

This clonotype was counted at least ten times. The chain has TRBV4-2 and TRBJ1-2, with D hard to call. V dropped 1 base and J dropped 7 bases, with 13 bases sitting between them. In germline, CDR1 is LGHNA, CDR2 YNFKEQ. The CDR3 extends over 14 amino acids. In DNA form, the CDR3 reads TGTGCCAGCAGCCAAGTTGGAGCGGGTGGTGGCTACACCTTC. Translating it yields CASSQVGAGGGYTF.

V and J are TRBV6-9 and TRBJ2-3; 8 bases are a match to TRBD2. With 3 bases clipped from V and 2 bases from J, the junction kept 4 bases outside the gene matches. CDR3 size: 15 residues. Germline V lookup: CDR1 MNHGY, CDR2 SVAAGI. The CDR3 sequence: CASSYSSGVTDTQYF. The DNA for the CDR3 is TGTGCCAGCAGTTACAGTAGCGGGGTCACAGATACGCAGTATTTT.

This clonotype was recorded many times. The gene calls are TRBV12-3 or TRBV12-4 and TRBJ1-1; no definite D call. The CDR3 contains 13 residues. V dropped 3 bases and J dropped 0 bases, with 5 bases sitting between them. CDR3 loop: CASSFHMNTEAFF. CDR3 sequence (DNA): TGTGCCAGCAGTTTTCACATGAACACTGAAGCTTTCTTT.

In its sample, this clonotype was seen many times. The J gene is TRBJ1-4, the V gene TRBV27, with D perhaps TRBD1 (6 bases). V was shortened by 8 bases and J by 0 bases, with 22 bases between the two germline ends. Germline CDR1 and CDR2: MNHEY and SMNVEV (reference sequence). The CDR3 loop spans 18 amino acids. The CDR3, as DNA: TGTGCCAGCGCAACCGGGGGGGCTCCACCTGCAACTAATGAAAAACTGTTTTTT. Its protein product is CASATGGAPPATNEKLFF.

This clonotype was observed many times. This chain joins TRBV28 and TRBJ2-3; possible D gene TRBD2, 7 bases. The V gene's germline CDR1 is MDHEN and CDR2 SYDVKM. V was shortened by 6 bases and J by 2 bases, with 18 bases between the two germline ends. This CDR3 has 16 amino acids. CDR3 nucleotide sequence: TGTGCCAGCAGCCCCTTGAGGGGGGGGTTCACAGATACGCAGTATTTT. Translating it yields CASSPLRGGFTDTQYF.

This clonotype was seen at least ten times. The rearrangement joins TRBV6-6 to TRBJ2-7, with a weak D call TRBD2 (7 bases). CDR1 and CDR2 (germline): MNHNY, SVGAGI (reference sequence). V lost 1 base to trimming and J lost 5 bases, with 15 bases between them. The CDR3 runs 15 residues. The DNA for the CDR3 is TGTGCCAGCAGTTACTACGGGGGGCGGCAGGACGAGCAGTACTTC. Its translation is CASSYYGGRQDEQYF.

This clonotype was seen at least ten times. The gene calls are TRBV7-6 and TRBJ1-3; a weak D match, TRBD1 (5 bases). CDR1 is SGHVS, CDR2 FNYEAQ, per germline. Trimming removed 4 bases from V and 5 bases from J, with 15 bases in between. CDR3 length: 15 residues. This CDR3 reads CASSSGVLDRNTIYF. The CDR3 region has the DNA TGTGCCAGCAGCTCCGGCGTGTTGGACAGAAACACCATATATTTT. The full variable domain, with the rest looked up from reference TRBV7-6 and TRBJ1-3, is GAGVSQSPRYKVTKRGQDVALRCDPISGHVSLYWYRQALGQGPEFLTYFNYEAQQDKSGLPNDRFSAERPEGSISTLTIQRTEQRDSAMYRCASSSGVLDRNTIYFGEGSWLTVV.

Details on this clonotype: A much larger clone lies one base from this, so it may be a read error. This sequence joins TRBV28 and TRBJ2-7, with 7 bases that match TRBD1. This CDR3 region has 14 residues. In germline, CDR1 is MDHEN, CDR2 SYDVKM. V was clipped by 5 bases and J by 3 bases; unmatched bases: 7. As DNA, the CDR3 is TGTGCCAGCAGTGATGCAACAGGGGTCTACGAGCAGTACTTC. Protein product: CASSDATGVYEQYF.

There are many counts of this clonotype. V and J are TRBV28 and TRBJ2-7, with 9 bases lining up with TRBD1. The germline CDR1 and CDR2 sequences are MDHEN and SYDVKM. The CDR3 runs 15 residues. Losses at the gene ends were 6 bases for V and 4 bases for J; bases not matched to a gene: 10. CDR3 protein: CASSPMGQGRYEQYF. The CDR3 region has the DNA TGTGCCAGCAGCCCCATGGGACAGGGAAGGTACGAGCAGTACTTC.

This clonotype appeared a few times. CDR3 sequence reads: CASSEREAYSDTQYF. DNA of the CDR3: TGTGCCAGCAGTGAGCGGGAGGCCTACTCGGATACGCAGTATTTT. This chain connects TRBV25-1 to TRBJ2-3; TRBD2 agrees at 8 bases. CDR1 is MGHDK, CDR2 SYGVNS, per germline. This CDR3 comprises 15 residues. Trimming took 3 bases from V and 6 from J; bases not matched to a gene: 8.

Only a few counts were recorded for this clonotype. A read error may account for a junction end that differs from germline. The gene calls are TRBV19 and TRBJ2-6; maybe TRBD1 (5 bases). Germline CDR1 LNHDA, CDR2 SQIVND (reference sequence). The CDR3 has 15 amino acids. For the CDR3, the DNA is TGTGCCAGCAGTAAAACAGGCTCTGGGGCCAACGTCCTGACTTTC. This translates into CASSKTGSGANVLTF.

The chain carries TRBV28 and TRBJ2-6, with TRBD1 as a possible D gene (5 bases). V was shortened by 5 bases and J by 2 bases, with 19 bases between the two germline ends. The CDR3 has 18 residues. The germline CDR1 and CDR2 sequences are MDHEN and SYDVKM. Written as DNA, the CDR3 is TGTGCCAGCAGTGTATTGCCAGGGTCGGGTCCTGGGGCCAACGTCCTGACTTTC. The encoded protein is CASSVLPGSGPGANVLTF. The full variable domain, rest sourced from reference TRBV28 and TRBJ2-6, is DVKVTQSSRYLVKRTGEKVFLECVQDMDHENMFWYRQDPGLGLRLIYFSYDVKMKEKGDIPEGYSVSREKKERFSLILESASTNQTSMYLCASSVLPGSGPGANVLTFGAGSRLTVL.

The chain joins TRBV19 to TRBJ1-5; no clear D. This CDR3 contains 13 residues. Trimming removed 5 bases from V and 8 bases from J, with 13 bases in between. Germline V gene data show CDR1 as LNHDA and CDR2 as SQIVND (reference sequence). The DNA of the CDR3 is TGTGCCAGTAGTGCCTGGTTGCATAAGCCCCAGCATTTT. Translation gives CASSAWLHKPQHF.

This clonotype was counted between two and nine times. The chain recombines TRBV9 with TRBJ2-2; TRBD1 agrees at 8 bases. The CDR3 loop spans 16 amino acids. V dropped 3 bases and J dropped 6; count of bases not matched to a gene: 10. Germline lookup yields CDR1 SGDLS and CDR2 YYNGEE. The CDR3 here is CASSEPTGGPAGELFF. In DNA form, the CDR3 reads TGTGCCAGCAGCGAACCTACAGGGGGACCGGCCGGGGAGCTGTTTTTT.

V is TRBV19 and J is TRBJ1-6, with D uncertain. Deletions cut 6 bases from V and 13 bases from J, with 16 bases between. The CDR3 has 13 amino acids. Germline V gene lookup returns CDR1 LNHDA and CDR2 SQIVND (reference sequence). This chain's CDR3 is CASSFREGRPLHF. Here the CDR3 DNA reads TGTGCCAGTAGCTTCAGAGAGGGCAGGCCCCTCCACTTT. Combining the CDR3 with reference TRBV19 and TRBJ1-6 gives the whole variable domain DGGITQSPKYLFRKEGQNVTLSCEQNLNHDAMYWYRQDPGQGLRLIYYSQIVNDFQKGDIAEGYSVSREKKESFPLTVTSAQKNPTAFYLCASSFREGRPLHFGNGTRLTVT.

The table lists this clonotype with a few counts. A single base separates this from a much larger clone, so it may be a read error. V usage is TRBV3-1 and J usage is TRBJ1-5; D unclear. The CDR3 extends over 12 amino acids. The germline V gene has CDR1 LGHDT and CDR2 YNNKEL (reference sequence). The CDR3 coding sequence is TGTGCCGGCAGCCAAGTCAATCAGCCCCAGCATTTT. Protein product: CAGSQVNQPQHF. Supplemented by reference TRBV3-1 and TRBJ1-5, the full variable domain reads DTAVSQTPKYLVTQMGNDKSIKCEQNLGHDTMYWYKQDSKKFLKIMFSYNNKELIINETVPNRFSPKSPDKAHLNLHINSLELGDSAVYFCAGSQVNQPQHFGDGTRLSIL.

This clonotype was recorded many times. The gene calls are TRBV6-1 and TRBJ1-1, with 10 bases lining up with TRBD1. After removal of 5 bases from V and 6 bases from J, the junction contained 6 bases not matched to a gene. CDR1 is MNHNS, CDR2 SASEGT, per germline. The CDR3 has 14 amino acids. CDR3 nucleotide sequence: TGTGCCAGCAGTCCGGGACAGGGGAAACCTGAAGCTTTCTTT. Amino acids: CASSPGQGKPEAFF.

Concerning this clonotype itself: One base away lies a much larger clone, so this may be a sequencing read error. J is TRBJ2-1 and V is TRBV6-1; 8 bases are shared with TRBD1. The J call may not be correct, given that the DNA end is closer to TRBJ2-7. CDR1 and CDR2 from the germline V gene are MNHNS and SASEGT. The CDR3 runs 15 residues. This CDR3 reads CASSPDRDSYNEQYF. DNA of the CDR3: TGTGCCAGCAGCCCGGACAGGGACTCCTACAATGAGCAGTACTTC.

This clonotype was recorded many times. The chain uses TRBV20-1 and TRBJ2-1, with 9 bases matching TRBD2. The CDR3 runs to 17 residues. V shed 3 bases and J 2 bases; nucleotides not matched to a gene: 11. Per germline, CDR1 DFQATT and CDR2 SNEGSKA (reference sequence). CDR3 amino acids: CSARFLAGPKTYNEQFF. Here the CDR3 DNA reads TGCAGTGCTAGGTTCCTAGCGGGACCTAAAACCTACAATGAGCAGTTCTTC.

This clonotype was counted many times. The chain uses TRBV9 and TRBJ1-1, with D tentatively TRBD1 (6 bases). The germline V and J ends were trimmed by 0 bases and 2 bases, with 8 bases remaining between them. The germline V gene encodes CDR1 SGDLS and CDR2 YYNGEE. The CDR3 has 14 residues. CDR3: CASSVETGNTEAFF. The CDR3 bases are TGTGCCAGCAGCGTAGAGACAGGTAACACTGAAGCTTTCTTT.

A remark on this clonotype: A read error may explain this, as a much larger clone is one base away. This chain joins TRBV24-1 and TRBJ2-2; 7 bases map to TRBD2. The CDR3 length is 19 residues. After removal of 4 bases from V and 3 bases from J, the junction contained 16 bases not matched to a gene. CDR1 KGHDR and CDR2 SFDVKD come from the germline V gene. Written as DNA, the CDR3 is TGTGCCACCAGTGACCGCGGAAGCCTAGTGGGAGGGGACACCGGGGAGCTGTTTTTT. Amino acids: CATSDRGSLVGGDTGELFF.

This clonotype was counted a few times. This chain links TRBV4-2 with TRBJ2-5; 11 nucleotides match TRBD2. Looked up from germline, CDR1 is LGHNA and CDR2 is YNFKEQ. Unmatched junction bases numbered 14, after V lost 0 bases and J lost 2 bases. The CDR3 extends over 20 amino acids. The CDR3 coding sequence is TGTGCCAGCAGCCAAGAAAAGGGTAGCGGGGGGGCCATACGGCAAGAGACCCAGTACTTC. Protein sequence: CASSQEKGSGGAIRQETQYF.

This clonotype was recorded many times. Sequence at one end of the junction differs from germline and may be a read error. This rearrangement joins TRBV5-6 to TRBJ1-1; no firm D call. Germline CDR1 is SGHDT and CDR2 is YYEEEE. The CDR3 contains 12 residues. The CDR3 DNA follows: TGCGCCAGCAGCTTGGTGCACACTGAAGCTTTCTTT. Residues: CASSLVHTEAFF.

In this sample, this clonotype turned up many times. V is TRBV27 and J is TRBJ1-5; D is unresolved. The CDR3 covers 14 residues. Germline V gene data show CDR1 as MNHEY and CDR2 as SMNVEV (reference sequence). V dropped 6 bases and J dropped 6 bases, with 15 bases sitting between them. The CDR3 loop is CASRISGFGQPQHF. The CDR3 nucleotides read TGTGCCAGCAGAATTTCGGGTTTCGGTCAGCCCCAGCATTTT.